This T cell receptor beta chain was sequenced for a study of cytomegalovirus exposure and HLA in healthy donors. Study-wide context: A prior analysis found 90 million to 120 million unique TCR beta sequences from about 179 million T cells.

The primer mix had 60 Vbeta and 13 Jbeta primers. The assay was immunoSEQ multiplex PCR, and TCRdb's table has in-frame clones only and misses some. The data show 45,000 to 70,000 clones, around four fifths seen once. CDR3 size: 13 residues. Trimming removed 5 bases from V and 5 bases from J; junction bases left unmatched: 6. CDR1 and CDR2 from the germline V gene are SGHVS and FNYEAQ. Nominally healthy donors provided the samples, though records likely missed some immune exposures. V is TRBV7-6 and J is TRBJ2-7, with TRBD1 identical over 7 bases. The sequence came from a man under 40 in good health and CMV-seronegative. Sequenced input: PBMCs. The DNA for the CDR3 is TGTGCCAGCAGCCCAGGACAGGAGAACGAGCAGTACTTC. Protein sequence: CASSPGQENEQYF.